Given below is one TCR beta chain in context. It has no known antigen specificity. No much larger clone is present one base from it, and per-base qualities are unavailable. For sequencing of the TCRbeta CDR3 region, genomic DNA was extracted from the sorted cells. The immunoSEQ Assay was used to sequence the TCRbeta CDR3 regions. TCRdb obtained this table from immuneACCESS and retained in-frame rearrangements with V and J assigned. These tables miss some clones; where compared with another copy, unresolved V genes account for less than half of the shortfall, and the remainder is unexplained. For this sample the table gives some 50,000 clones, of which under 85% were detected only once. About 3.1% of the sample is held by the ten biggest clonotypes. These data come from a study of OX40 agonist ivuxolimab in advanced cancers. For the wider study: Ivuxolimab, which targeted the costimulatory receptor OX40 (CD134), was an agonistic, fully human IgG2 monoclonal antibody. Intravenous ivuxolimab was administered to patients every 2 weeks at six dose levels: 0.01, 0.1, 0.3, 1.5, 3 and 10 mg/kg. Of the roughly 52 dose-escalation patients, hepatocellular carcinoma was present in approximately 20, melanoma in roughly 15, renal cell carcinoma in 9 and head and neck cancer in 9. The purpose of peripheral TCRbeta sequencing was to test whether ivuxolimab changed TCR sequence diversity and led to clonal T-cell expansion. The paper describes the monotherapy dose-escalation part (N = 52 patients) of the phase I trial of ivuxolimab. In the dose-escalation cohort, around four fifths of patients were male, and the mean age was around 60 years with a range of roughly 20 to 85. Three dose-escalation patients achieved partial responses, one with hepatocellular carcinoma and two with cutaneous melanoma. Prior anti-PD-1, anti-PD-L1 or anti-CTLA-4 therapy was permitted, and 30% to 45% of dose-escalation patients had received checkpoint inhibitors. The paper as a whole reports these results and caveats: Which antigens the clonally expanded peripheral T cells were specific for was not determined. After ivuxolimab, CD8+ T cells had more expanded clones than CD4+ T cells on average. Low levels of normalized T-cell clonal expansion were also seen in some nonresponding patients. In the 0.1-3.0 mg/kg groups, partial responders had among the lowest normalized peripheral clonal expansion, particularly in CD8+ T cells. At doses from 0.1 to 3.0 mg/kg, clonal expansion was seen in both CD4+ and CD8+ blood T cells between baseline and week 6.

The CDR3 covers 14 residues, taking in both the cysteine and the phenylalanine. CDR3 DNA is the only sequence kept; it has 42 bases, read in frame from the first base. In the germline V gene, CDR1 corresponds to SNHLY and CDR2 to FYNNEI. Cut back by 0 bases and 7 bases, the V and J ends lie 10 bases apart. Patients with a history of autoimmune disease or receiving systemic immunosuppression were excluded from the trial. Peripheral blood for TCR sequencing was drawn from every dose cohort at baseline, at cycle 4 day 1 and at cycle 7 day 1. The samples were taken from a phase I, first-in-human, multicenter, open-label dose-escalation trial of ivuxolimab. Adults with locally advanced or metastatic melanoma, renal cell carcinoma, hepatocellular carcinoma or head and neck squamous cell carcinoma were enrolled in the trial. Before TCR sequencing, CD4+ T cells and CD8+ T cells were sorted from peripheral blood as separate populations.

This TCR was sampled from an adult with an advanced solid tumor such as melanoma, head and neck, liver or kidney cancer. The rearranged segments are TRBV2 and TRBJ1-5, with an unclear D gene assignment. Here the sequenced sample was CD4+ or CD8+ T cells sorted from blood, taken in a trial of the OX40 agonist ivuxolimab. CDR3 sequence: CASSEAWGYQPQHF. Here is the DNA: TGTGCCAGCAGTGAAGCGTGGGGTTACCAGCCCCAGCATTTT.